A single sample gave rise to the 10 T cell receptor beta chains below, sequenced in a study of glioma-infiltrating T cells after dendritic cell vaccination (TCRdb year 2016). The library was prepared using the immunoSEQ multiplex PCR assay. TCRdb mirrors the immuneACCESS table, restricted to in-frame sequences. Some clones are absent from its copies; in checked studies, under half trace to an unresolved V gene, and the reason for the others is unknown. The sample contains 80,000 to 95,000 clones, roughly 85% of them found a single time. The ten biggest clones cover approximately 8% of the sample. The intended sense of this specimen's time point label: after dendritic cell vaccination, including at tumor progression/relapse. Sequencing used blood, obtained after dendritic cell vaccination. The receptors derive from a human donor with glioblastoma.

The rearrangement links TRBV29-1 to TRBJ2-1; TRBD1 is a possible D gene (7 bases). There are 16 residues in the CDR3. Germline lookup yields CDR1 SQVTM and CDR2 ANQGSEA. The V end lost 6 bases, the J end lost 0 bases, and 18 bases lay between the germline ends. This CDR3 is CSVGRTGGISYNEQFF. The CDR3 coding sequence is TGCAGCGTAGGAAGGACAGGCGGGATCTCCTACAATGAGCAGTTCTTC.

This clone occurred once. The genes are TRBV7-8 and TRBJ2-7; weak D call: TRBD1 (6 bases). CDR1 SGHVS and CDR2 FQNEAQ come from the germline V gene. V lost 7 bases, J lost 7 bases, and 23 bases lay in between. CDR3 length: 15 amino acids. CDR3 region: CASTHYRDGVREQYF. DNA of the CDR3: TGTGCCAGCACCCACTACAGGGATGGGGTTCGGGAGCAGTACTTC.

In regard to this clone: The same CDR3 also results from other DNA sequences found in this sample. The chain has TRBV7-8 and TRBJ1-5, with D perhaps matching TRBD1 (6 bases). The CDR3 covers 12 residues. The germline gives CDR1 SGHVS, CDR2 FQNEAQ. V lost 3 bases, J lost 7 bases, and 7 bases lay in between. DNA for the CDR3: TGTGCCAGCAGCTTGCAGGGGCAGCCCCAGCATTTT. Translation: CASSLQGQPQHF.

The rearrangement links TRBV5-4 to TRBJ1-1; 10 bases are shared with TRBD1. CDR1 is SGHNT, CDR2 YYREEE, per germline (reference sequence). The J segment lost 6 bases and the V segment lost 4 bases, leaving 6 bases of the junction unmatched. The CDR3 is made up of 14 amino acids. The CDR3 nucleotides read TGTGCCAGCAGCCGACAGGGGGCGACCCCTGAAGCTTTCTTT. It encodes CASSRQGATPEAFF.

The rearrangement links TRBV2 to TRBJ1-6; 8 bases map to TRBD1. The V gene's germline CDR1 is SNHLY and CDR2 FYNNEI. Trimming removed 5 bases from V and 14 bases from J; junction bases left unmatched: 14. The CDR3 is 15 amino acids. CDR3 loop: CASSYPGQAKVALHF. CDR3 DNA: TGTGCCAGCAGTTACCCGGGACAGGCCAAGGTGGCCCTCCACTTT.

The chain links TRBV11-2 to TRBJ1-2, with 11 bases fitting TRBD1. Looked up from germline, CDR1 is SGHAT and CDR2 is FQNNGV. This CDR3 spans 16 amino acids. V shed 3 bases, J shed 0 bases, and the junction held 3 bases outside the gene matches. The CDR3 nucleotides read TGTGCCAGCAGCTTCGGACAGGGGGCCCCTAACTATGGCTACACCTTC. It specifies CASSFGQGAPNYGYTF.

This clone was counted once. The V and J genes are TRBV7-9 and TRBJ2-7, with 9 bases fitting TRBD2. This CDR3 is built from 16 residues. The V gene's germline CDR1 is SEHNR and CDR2 FQNEAQ (reference sequence). The ends lost 5 bases at V and 0 bases at J; junction bases unmatched: 8. CDR3 DNA: TGTGCCAGCAGCACGGAAAGCGGGAGGACCTCCTACGAGCAGTACTTC. Protein sequence: CASSTESGRTSYEQYF.

V gene TRBV4-2 combines with J gene TRBJ2-1, with TRBD2 identical over 12 bases. The CDR3 runs 16 residues. The V segment lost 4 bases and the J segment 8 bases; nucleotides outside the gene matches: 9. CDR1 and CDR2 from the germline V gene are LGHNA and YNFKEQ. CDR3 DNA sequence: TGTGCCAGCAGCCTGCAGACTAGCGGGAGTGTAGATGAGCAGTTCTTC. Protein sequence: CASSLQTSGSVDEQFF.

This clone was counted between two and nine times. The V gene is TRBV7-2, the J gene TRBJ2-1; D is unclear. V was pared by 1 base and J by 10 bases, with 11 bases between. This CDR3 is built from 13 residues. Germline lookup yields CDR1 SGHTA and CDR2 FQGNSA. In nucleotides, the CDR3 is TGTGCCAGCAGCTTAGTTGGTCCCGGGGAGCAGTTCTTC. Amino acid sequence: CASSLVGPGEQFF.

The V call is TRBV7-2, the J call TRBJ1-3; D unclear. Germline CDR1 SGHTA, CDR2 FQGNSA. CDR3 length: 13 amino acids. V lost 5 bases, J lost 8 bases, and 13 bases lay in between. DNA for the CDR3: TGTGCCAGCAGCCTGAATCCAGAGGACACCATATATTTT. Amino acids: CASSLNPEDTIYF.